This T cell receptor (beta chain) was sequenced for a study of molecular identifiers for immune sequencing clone quantification. TCRdb processed the PCR reads anew with MiXCR; each CDR3 protein has one entry. The table shows 85,000 to 100,000 distinct CDR3 sequences, with around 20% occurring only once. This clonotype was counted many times. The CDR3 is 14 amino acids. Trimming shortened V by 0 bases and J by 6 bases, and 9 bases separated the two germline ends. The germline V gene has CDR1 MNHEY and CDR2 SVGEGT. The chain uses TRBV6-2 or TRBV6-3 and TRBJ1-5; no clear D. What was sequenced was naive CD8+ T cells from blood, with Jurkat cell RNA spiked in. The subset is: FACS-sorted CD8+CD4-CCR7+CD45RA+ naive T cells. The receptor was isolated from a human donor in good health. Some libraries in this study had Jurkat cell RNA spiked in. In DNA form, the CDR3 reads TGTGCCAGCAGTTACTCCGGGGAGATTCAGCCCCAGCATTTT. It codes for CASSYSGEIQPQHF.